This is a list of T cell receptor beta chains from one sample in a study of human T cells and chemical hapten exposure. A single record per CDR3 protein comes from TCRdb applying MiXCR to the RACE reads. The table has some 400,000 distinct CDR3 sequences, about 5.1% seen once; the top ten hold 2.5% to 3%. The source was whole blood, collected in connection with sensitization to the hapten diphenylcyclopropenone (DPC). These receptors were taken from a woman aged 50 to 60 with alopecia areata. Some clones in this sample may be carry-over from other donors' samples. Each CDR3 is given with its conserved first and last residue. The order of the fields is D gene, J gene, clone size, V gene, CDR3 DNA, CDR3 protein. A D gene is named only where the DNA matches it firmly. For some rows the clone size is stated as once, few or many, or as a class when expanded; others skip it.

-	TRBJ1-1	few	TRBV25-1	TGTGCCAGCAGTGATTCTCCCGACGGGATGGCTTTCTTT	CASSDSPDGMAFF
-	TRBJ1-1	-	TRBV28	TGTGCCAGCAGAGCTCGCTACACTGAAGCTTTCTTT	CASRARYTEAFF
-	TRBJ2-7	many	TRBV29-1	TGCAGCGTTGAATCGTTTCGGGAGCAGTACTTC	CSVESFREQYF
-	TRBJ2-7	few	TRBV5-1	TGCGCCAGCCAAGGAGGGACAGAACTCATCTACGAGCAGTACTTC	CASQGGTELIYEQYF
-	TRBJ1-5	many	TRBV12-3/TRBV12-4	TGTGCCAGCAGTTTTGGCAGGCCCTATCAGCCCCAGCATTTT	CASSFGRPYQPQHF
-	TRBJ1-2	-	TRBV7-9	TGTGCCAGCAGCCCCCGGACGGCCCATGGCTACACCTTC	CASSPRTAHGYTF
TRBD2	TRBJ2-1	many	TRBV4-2	TGTGCCAGCAGCCAAGAACTAGCGGGCGACAATGAGCAGTTCTTC	CASSQELAGDNEQFF
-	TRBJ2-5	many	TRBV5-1	TGCGCCAGCAGCTTGTCGACTAGCCAAGAGACCCAGTACTTC	CASSLSTSQETQYF
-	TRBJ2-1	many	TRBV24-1	TGTGCCACCAGTGACTTCATTACCAACAATGAGCAGTTCTTC	CATSDFITNNEQFF
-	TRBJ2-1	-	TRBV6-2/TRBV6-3	TGTGCCAGCAACAGGGACCCCGTCTACAATGAGCAGTTCTTC	CASNRDPVYNEQFF
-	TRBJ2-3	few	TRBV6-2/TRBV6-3	TGTGCCAGCTTGCTAGGGGCTACCACAGATACGCAGTATTTT	CASLLGATTDTQYF
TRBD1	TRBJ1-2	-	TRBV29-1	TGCAGCGTTGGAAGTACGCAGGGGGTAGGCGGCTACACCTTC	CSVGSTQGVGGYTF
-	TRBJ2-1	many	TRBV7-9	TGTGCCAGCAGCCCAGCTTATGAGCAGTTCTTC	CASSPAYEQFF
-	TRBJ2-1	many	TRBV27	TGTGCCAGCAGTTTGAAGAACAATGAGCAGTTCTTC	CASSLKNNEQFF
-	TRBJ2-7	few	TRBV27	TGTGCCAGCAGTCCCTCGCAACAGGGAGGCGAGCAGTACTTC	CASSPSQQGGEQYF
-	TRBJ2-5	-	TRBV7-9	TGTGCCAGCAGCTTAGGAGGGGGAGAGACCCAGTACTTC	CASSLGGGETQYF
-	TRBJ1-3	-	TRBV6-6	TGTGCCAGCAGGGTACTGACCTCTGGAAACACCATATATTTT	CASRVLTSGNTIYF
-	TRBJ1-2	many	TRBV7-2	TGTGCCAGCAAAGTGGATGGGTATGGCTACACCTTC	CASKVDGYGYTF
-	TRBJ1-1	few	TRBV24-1	TGTGCCACCAGCCCTCAACAGAAAGCTTTCTTT	CATSPQQKAFF
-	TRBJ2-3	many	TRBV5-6	TGTGCCAGCAGCCCCCAGTCGGCTGGGGATACGCAGTATTTT	CASSPQSAGDTQYF
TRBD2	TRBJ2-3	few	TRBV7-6	TGTGCCAGCAGCGCTCCTCCTAGCGGGGGGCTCCCTGATACGCAGTATTTT	CASSAPPSGGLPDTQYF
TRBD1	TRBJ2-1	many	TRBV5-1	TGCGCCAGCAGCTTGGGCGCAGGGGGAATGTATGAGCAGTTCTTC	CASSLGAGGMYEQFF
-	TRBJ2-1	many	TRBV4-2	TGTGCCAGCAGCCAAGAAGGCGGGGCCCTGTTTCAGGAGCAGTTCTTC	CASSQEGGALFQEQFF
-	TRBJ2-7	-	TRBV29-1	TGCAGCGTTGATGCAGGGGGAGGCGAGCAGTACTTC	CSVDAGGGEQYF
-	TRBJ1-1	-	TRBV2	TGTGCCAGCAGTAAAAGCCAACTGAACACTGAAGCTTTCTTT	CASSKSQLNTEAFF
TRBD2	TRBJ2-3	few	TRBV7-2	TGTGCCAGCAGCCCCTGGGGACTAGCGGGAGTGGGCGGAGATACGCAGTATTTT	CASSPWGLAGVGGDTQYF
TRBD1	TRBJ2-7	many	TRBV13	TGTGCCAGCAGCCCGACAGGGCGCAACGAGCAGTACTTC	CASSPTGRNEQYF
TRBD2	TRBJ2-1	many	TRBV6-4	TGTGCCAGCAGTGACCAACTAGCGGGGGCCAATGAGCAGTTCTTC	CASSDQLAGANEQFF
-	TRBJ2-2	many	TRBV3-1	TGTGCCAGCAGCCAAGGTCGACAGACCGGGGAGCTGTTTTTT	CASSQGRQTGELFF
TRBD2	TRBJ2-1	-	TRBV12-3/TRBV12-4	TGTGCCAGCAGTCCCATCGGGGGGGCGGTTGAGCAGTTCTTC	CASSPIGGAVEQFF
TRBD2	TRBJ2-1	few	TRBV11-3	TGTGCCAGCAGCCGGGGGGGACAGCAGTTCTTC	CASSRGGQQFF
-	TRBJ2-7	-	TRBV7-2	TGTGCCAGCAGCCCGAACGTAGGGGGGGTCGAGCAGTACTTC	CASSPNVGGVEQYF
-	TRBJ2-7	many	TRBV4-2	TGTGCCAGCAGCCAAGGGGGTAGCGAATCCTACGAGCAGTACTTC	CASSQGGSESYEQYF
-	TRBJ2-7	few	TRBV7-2	TGTGCCAGCAGCTTCAGAGACGTAGCGGAAGTCCCCTACGAGCAGTACTTC	CASSFRDVAEVPYEQYF
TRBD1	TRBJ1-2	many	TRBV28	TGTGCCAGCAGCCAGAGACAGGGGGGGAGCGGCTATGGCTACACCTTC	CASSQRQGGSGYGYTF
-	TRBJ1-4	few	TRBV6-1	TGTGCCAGCAGTTCAGGGGTTAATGAAAAACTGTTTTTT	CASSSGVNEKLFF
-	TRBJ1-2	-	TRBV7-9	TGTGCCAGCAGCCCCGGACACCTCAACAACTATGGCTACACCTTC	CASSPGHLNNYGYTF
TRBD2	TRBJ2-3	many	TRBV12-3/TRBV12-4	TGTGCCAGCAGTTTTGAACTAGCGGGAGGGCCCCCCACTTATACGCAGTATTTT	CASSFELAGGPPTYTQYF
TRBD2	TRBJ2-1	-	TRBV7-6	TGTGCCAGCAGCCACCCGGGCCGGGGGGGCTCCTACAATGAGCAGTTCTTC	CASSHPGRGGSYNEQFF
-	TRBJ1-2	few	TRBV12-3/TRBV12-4	TGTGCCAGCGGGAAAAGTTATGGCTACACCTTC	CASGKSYGYTF
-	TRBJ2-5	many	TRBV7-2	TGTGCCAGCAGTCAGCCCCTCTGGGAGACCCAGTACTTC	CASSQPLWETQYF
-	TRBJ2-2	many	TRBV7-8	TGTGCCCATTGGGGGGACACCGGGGAGCTGTTTTTT	CAHWGDTGELFF